Shown below are 32 T cell receptor beta chains from a single sample sequenced in a study of identical twins. TCRdb reprocessed the 5' RACE reads via MiXCR and lists one record per CDR3 protein. The sample yields 700,000 or so distinct CDR3 sequences, over 8.5% seen once. These sequences were also reported in another study, on yellow fever vaccine responses in identical twins.

Sequencing was performed on PBMCs. The receptors originated from a woman between 18 and 29 years old in good health.

The chain recombines TRBV5-5 with TRBJ1-4, with 7 bases fitting TRBD1. From germline, CDR1 is SGHKS and CDR2 YYEKEE (reference sequence). This CDR3 spans 15 amino acids. The trim removed 5 bases at V and 5 bases at J, leaving 9 bases unmatched. This CDR3 is CASSTRDSQNEKLFF. CDR3 nucleotides: TGTGCCAGCAGTACCCGGGACAGCCAGAATGAAAAACTGTTTTTT.

The genes are TRBV27 and TRBJ2-1; 8 positions agree with TRBD2. CDR3 length: 14 residues. The J segment lost 3 bases and the V segment lost 7 bases, leaving 5 bases of the junction unmatched. CDR1 and CDR2 (germline): MNHEY, SMNVEV (reference sequence). The CDR3 reads CASTPGLGYNEQFF. CDR3 in DNA: TGTGCCAGCACCCCGGGACTAGGCTACAATGAGCAGTTCTTC.

The chain has TRBV6-1 and TRBJ1-1, with D maybe TRBD1 (6 bases). The CDR3 runs 16 residues. Trimming took off 6 bases at V and 5 bases at J, with 22 bases between the two ends. Per germline, CDR1 MNHNS and CDR2 SASEGT. CDR3 nucleotides: TGTGCCAGCAGCGGTTGGCCACAGGGAGGGGGGACTGAAGCTTTCTTT. Amino acids: CASSGWPQGGGTEAFF.

The chain is built from TRBV24-1 and TRBJ2-2, with TRBD1 matching over 7 bases. The CDR3 runs to 14 residues. The V gene's germline CDR1 is KGHDR and CDR2 SFDVKD. The V segment lost 8 bases and the J segment 4 bases; nucleotides outside the gene matches: 6. CDR3 DNA: TGTGCCACCAATCGGGCAGGGGGCACCGGGGAGCTGTTTTTT. This encodes CATNRAGGTGELFF.

The chain combines TRBV12-3 or TRBV12-4 with TRBJ1-2; 11 bases line up with TRBD1. CDR3 length equals 14 residues. Unmatched junction bases numbered 7, after V lost 6 bases and J lost 7 bases. The CDR3 region is CASSPDRGRGGYTF. CDR3 bases: TGTGCCAGCAGCCCGGACAGGGGGCGCGGTGGCTACACCTTC.

At least ten counts were recorded for this clonotype. V is TRBV4-3 and J is TRBJ2-3; D gene unclear. Germline assignment: CDR1 LGHNA and CDR2 YSLEER. CDR3 length: 15 amino acids. Trimming stripped 0 bases from V and 3 bases from J, with 10 bases between. CDR3 loop: CASSQDSLGTDTQYF. The CDR3 DNA follows: TGCGCCAGCAGCCAAGATTCACTCGGAACAGATACGCAGTATTTT.

This clonotype has only a few counts. V gene TRBV6-1 combines with J gene TRBJ1-6; a possible D gene is TRBD1 (6 bases). Germline CDR1 and CDR2: MNHNS and SASEGT. Trimming took 6 bases from V and 0 from J, leaving 12 bases between them. This CDR3 contains 16 residues. The CDR3 sequence: CASRVGHGSYNSPLHF. The CDR3 coding sequence is TGTGCCAGCAGAGTGGGACATGGCTCCTATAATTCACCCCTCCACTTT.

This clonotype came up many times. This chain uses TRBV10-2 with TRBJ2-1, with TRBD2 matching over 12 bases. V trimming: 7 bases; J trimming: 8 bases; junction bases outside the gene matches: 9. The CDR3 is 15 residues long. Germline V gene sequence: CDR1 WSHSY, CDR2 SAAADI. The CDR3 region has the DNA TGCGCCAGCACCCCGACTAGCGGGAGCCGGCATGAGCAGTTCTTC. Its protein product is CASTPTSGSRHEQFF.

About this clonotype: One end of the junction varies from germline; a read error may be responsible. The J gene is TRBJ2-5, the V gene TRBV5-8; no firm D call. CDR1 is SGHTS and CDR2 is YDEGEE in the germline V gene. The CDR3 runs 13 residues. CDR3 nucleotide sequence: TGTGCCAGCGGCTTGGGGTATCGAGAGACCCAGTACTTC. Translated: CASGLGYRETQYF. The full variable domain, in which reference TRBV5-8 and TRBJ2-5 provide the parts outside the CDR3, is EAGVTQSPTHLIKTRGQQATLRCSPISGHTSVYWYQQALGLGLQFLLWYDEGEERNRGNFPPRFSGRQFPNYSSELNVNALELEDSALYLCASGLGYRETQYFGPGTRLLVL.

This clonotype was recorded many times. V usage is TRBV20-1 and J usage is TRBJ2-1; perhaps TRBD2 as D (5 bases). The germline V gene encodes CDR1 DFQATT and CDR2 SNEGSKA (reference sequence). The CDR3 covers 11 residues. Trimming took 6 bases from V and 13 from J, leaving 16 bases between them. CDR3 in DNA: TGCAGTGCCCCGAGCGGAAGAGGACAGTTCTTC. Its protein is CSAPSGRGQFF.

This clonotype was counted ten times or more. The rearrangement uses TRBV25-1 and TRBJ2-1; 10 positions agree with TRBD2. The germline V gene has CDR1 MGHDK and CDR2 SYGVNS. The CDR3 is made up of 15 amino acids. Trimming at V came to 4 bases and at J to 4 bases, leaving 4 bases not matched to a gene. In DNA, the CDR3 is TGTGCCAGCAGTGGGACTAGCGGCGCTTACAATGAGCAGTTCTTC. Its translation is CASSGTSGAYNEQFF.

V and J are TRBV9 and TRBJ2-1, with 9 bases that match TRBD1. V lost 1 base to trimming and J lost 7 bases; unmatched junction nucleotides: 6. The CDR3 is made up of 15 amino acids. The germline V gene has CDR1 SGDLS and CDR2 YYNGEE. The CDR3 DNA reads as TGTGCCAGCAGCGTATTGGGACAGGGCAAAAATGAGCAGTTCTTC. It translates to CASSVLGQGKNEQFF. The variable domain in full, with the rest retrieved from reference TRBV9 and TRBJ2-1, is DSGVTQTPKHLITATGQRVTLRCSPRSGDLSVYWYQQSLDQGLQFLIQYYNGEERAKGNILERFSAQQFPDLHSELNLSSLELGDSALYFCASSVLGQGKNEQFFGPGTRLTVL.

V gene TRBV25-1 combines with J gene TRBJ1-2, with a possible D match to TRBD1 (5 bases). This CDR3 is 15 amino acids long. Germline V CDR1 and CDR2: MGHDK, SYGVNS. V was trimmed by 1 base and J by 0 bases, leaving 9 bases between them. The CDR3 here is CASSEWDESNYGYTF. The DNA of the CDR3 is TGTGCCAGCAGTGAATGGGACGAGTCTAACTATGGCTACACCTTC.

This clonotype was counted a few times. The gene calls are TRBV6-4 and TRBJ2-1; 9 positions agree with TRBD2. The CDR3 runs to 15 residues. The junction had 4 bases not matched to a gene; V was cut back by 6 bases and J by 1 base. Germline CDR1 is MRHNA and CDR2 is SNTAGT. For the CDR3, the DNA is TGTGCCAGCAGCACAACTAGCGGGTCCTACAATGAGCAGTTCTTC. It specifies CASSTTSGSYNEQFF.

This clonotype was observed a handful of times. V gene TRBV7-6 combines with J gene TRBJ2-7; possibly TRBD2 for D (6 bases). The CDR3 has 14 amino acids. Trimming cost V 3 bases and J 1 base, with 10 bases left between them. Germline-derived CDR1 and CDR2 are SGHVS and FNYEAQ. The CDR3 DNA reads as TGTGCCAGCAGCTTCGTTGCGGGGTCCTACGAGCAGTACTTC. Translating gives CASSFVAGSYEQYF. The full variable domain, with the rest looked up from reference TRBV7-6 and TRBJ2-7, is GAGVSQSPRYKVTKRGQDVALRCDPISGHVSLYWYRQALGQGPEFLTYFNYEAQQDKSGLPNDRFSAERPEGSISTLTIQRTEQRDSAMYRCASSFVAGSYEQYFGPGTRLTVT.

The chain employs TRBV7-2 and TRBJ2-1; 7 bases are shared with TRBD1. The J segment lost 0 bases and the V segment lost 7 bases, leaving 6 bases of the junction unmatched. Germline V lookup: CDR1 SGHTA, CDR2 FQGNSA. The CDR3 loop spans 15 amino acids. The CDR3 DNA follows: TGTGCCAGCACCGAACAGGGGAGCTCCTACAATGAGCAGTTCTTC. Translation gives CASTEQGSSYNEQFF.

The V gene is TRBV2, the J gene TRBJ2-7; D gene uncertain. The CDR3 extends over 12 amino acids. Germline CDR1 SNHLY, CDR2 FYNNEI. V was trimmed by 6 bases and J by 2 bases, leaving 8 bases between them. CDR3: CASRSDTYEQYF. The CDR3 nucleotides are TGTGCCAGCAGATCTGACACCTACGAGCAGTACTTC.

This chain joins TRBV6-2 or TRBV6-3 and TRBJ2-3; D remains ambiguous. The V gene's germline CDR1 is MNHEY and CDR2 SVGEGT. The CDR3 is 12 residues long. V lost 3 bases to trimming and J lost 5 bases, with 6 bases between them. Here the CDR3 reads CASSYLEDTQYF. The CDR3 nucleotides read TGTGCCAGCAGTTATCTGGAAGATACGCAGTATTTT.

The chain links TRBV2 to TRBJ2-7; 12 nucleotides agree with TRBD2. From germline, CDR1 is SNHLY and CDR2 FYNNEI. The CDR3 extends over 14 amino acids. J gave up 7 bases and V 10 bases, and 11 bases lay outside the gene matches. The CDR3, as DNA: TGTGCCACGGCGGGAGCTAGCGGGAGGGGGGAGCAGTACTTC. It specifies CATAGASGRGEQYF.

The chain couples TRBV5-1 to TRBJ1-2; 9 bases align to TRBD1. Germline loops: CDR1 SGHRS, CDR2 YFSETQ. The CDR3 has 15 residues. The trim removed 4 bases at V and 2 bases at J, leaving 6 bases unmatched. CDR3 coding DNA: TGCGCCAGCAGCCCGGGACAGGGATCCAACTATGGCTACACCTTC. The encoded protein is CASSPGQGSNYGYTF.

The chain is built from TRBV6-1 and TRBJ1-4; 7 bases are shared with TRBD1. This CDR3 is built from 15 residues. The V segment lost 6 bases and the J segment 10 bases; nucleotides outside the gene matches: 14. The V gene's germline CDR1 is MNHNS and CDR2 SASEGT. CDR3 amino acids: CASSPIGDSRGKLFF. Written as DNA, the CDR3 is TGTGCCAGCAGCCCGATCGGGGACAGTCGCGGAAAACTGTTTTTT.

V usage is TRBV11-2 and J usage is TRBJ2-7, with D perhaps given as TRBD1 or TRBD2 (5 bases each). The V gene's germline CDR1 is SGHAT and CDR2 FQNNGV. The CDR3 has 16 amino acids. Between the trimmed V and J ends, which lost 5 bases and 0 bases, there was a span of 17 bases. Here the CDR3 reads CASSPSGRLSSYEQYF. In DNA, the CDR3 is TGTGCCAGCAGCCCGTCGGGACGGCTGAGCTCCTACGAGCAGTACTTC. The whole variable domain, filled in from reference TRBV11-2 and TRBJ2-7, reads EAGVAQSPRYKIIEKRQSVAFWCNPISGHATLYWYQQILGQGPKLLIQFQNNGVVDDSQLPKDRFSAERLKGVDSTLKIQPAKLEDSAVYLCASSPSGRLSSYEQYFGPGTRLTVT.

The rearrangement uses TRBV11-1 and TRBJ2-1; D may be TRBD1 or TRBD2 (6 bases each). This CDR3 comprises 18 residues. CDR1 and CDR2 from the germline V gene are SGHAT and FQDESV (reference sequence). Deletions cut 1 base from V and 2 bases from J, with 18 bases between. The CDR3, as DNA: TGTGCCAGCAGCTTAGAGGTTAATCGGGGGCTGCCCTACAATGAGCAGTTCTTC. This codes for CASSLEVNRGLPYNEQFF.

This clonotype appeared many times. CDR3 amino acids: CASSLSGQYNEKLFF. CDR3 DNA sequence: TGCGCCAGCAGCCTAAGCGGACAGTATAATGAAAAACTGTTTTTT. This chain joins TRBV5-1 and TRBJ1-4; D possibly corresponds to TRBD1 (6 bases). CDR1 and CDR2 from the germline V gene are SGHRS and YFSETQ. The CDR3 length is 15 residues. The V end was cut by 4 bases, the J end by 4 bases, with 14 bases between.

The sample holds a few counts of this clonotype. This chain joins TRBV20-1 and TRBJ2-5; possible D gene TRBD2, 6 bases. Germline CDR1 and CDR2: DFQATT and SNEGSKA (reference sequence). Trimming removed 4 bases at V and 0 bases at J, with 12 bases between. The CDR3 is made up of 14 amino acids. The DNA of the CDR3 is TGCAGTGCTAAACTAGCTTTGTACCAAGAGACCCAGTACTTC. It encodes CSAKLALYQETQYF.

The rearrangement joins TRBV9 to TRBJ2-1; 7 bases agree with TRBD1. This CDR3 spans 15 amino acids. Germline V lookup: CDR1 SGDLS, CDR2 YYNGEE. V lost 3 bases and J lost 7; bases outside the gene matches: 10. CDR3 protein: CASSARQGSFNEQFF. Here the CDR3 DNA reads TGTGCCAGCAGCGCCCGACAGGGAAGCTTTAATGAGCAGTTCTTC.

V gene TRBV11-2 combines with J gene TRBJ1-1; 8 nucleotides align to TRBD1. CDR3 length equals 14 residues. V shed 0 bases, J shed 7 bases, and the junction held 4 bases outside the gene matches. Germline lookup yields CDR1 SGHAT and CDR2 FQNNGV. The CDR3 DNA sequence: TGTGCCAGCAGCTTAGACAGGGGGCCCGGTGAAGCTTTCTTT. Amino acid sequence: CASSLDRGPGEAFF.

The rearrangement links TRBV28 to TRBJ2-7, with 7 positions matching TRBD2. Germline loops: CDR1 MDHEN, CDR2 SYDVKM. The CDR3 totals 16 residues. The ends lost 8 bases at V and 2 bases at J; junction bases unmatched: 15. The CDR3 DNA reads TGTGCCAGCGAACGACAGCGGGGTCAAAGAACCTACGAGCAGTACTTC. Amino acids: CASERQRGQRTYEQYF.

V and J are TRBV7-8 and TRBJ2-2, with D perhaps TRBD2 (6 bases). The ends were cut back, 5 bases at V and 2 bases at J, with 18 bases in the middle. Per the germline V gene, CDR1 is SGHVS and CDR2 is FQNEAQ. This CDR3 is 17 amino acids long. CDR3 sequence reads: CASSPGIGGLNTGELFF. CDR3 DNA sequence: TGTGCCAGCAGCCCCGGAATCGGGGGATTAAACACCGGGGAGCTGTTTTTT.

This clonotype was counted many times. This sequence joins TRBV20-1 and TRBJ2-3; a weak D match, TRBD2 (6 bases). CDR3 length: 19 residues. Germline values: CDR1 DFQATT, CDR2 SNEGSKA (reference sequence). V lost 0 bases to trimming and J lost 4 bases, with 26 bases between them. CDR3 in amino acids: CSARDSLRGVADSPDTQYF. The CDR3 coding sequence is TGCAGTGCTAGAGATAGTTTACGCGGAGTAGCGGATTCTCCAGATACGCAGTATTTT.

The genes are TRBV29-1 and TRBJ1-2; 9 bases map to TRBD1. V lost 7 bases to trimming and J lost 8 bases; unmatched junction nucleotides: 8. The CDR3 sequence is 12 residues long. Germline assignment: CDR1 SQVTM and CDR2 ANQGSEA. In DNA, the CDR3 is TGCAGCGCCGTACAGGGGGCGGGCGGCTACACCTTC. Protein: CSAVQGAGGYTF.

This clonotype came up a few times. CDR3 DNA sequence: TGTGCCAGCAGTTCACCTACCAGCGGGAGGGGTAATGAGCAGTTCTTC. The encoded protein is CASSSPTSGRGNEQFF. V gene TRBV28 combines with J gene TRBJ2-1; 10 bases line up with TRBD2. This CDR3 contains 16 residues. V gave up 4 bases and J gave up 7 bases; unmatched junction bases: 10. The germline gives CDR1 MDHEN, CDR2 SYDVKM.